Here is one T cell receptor (beta chain) with its context. Antigen: not known. Trimming pared 0 bases from V and 0 bases from J, leaving 10 bases between. Per germline, CDR1 SGDLS and CDR2 YYNGEE. CDR3 length: 15 residues. The data were obtained in a study of CD4+ T cells in melanoma. Clones were read by immunoSEQ multiplex PCR, and TCRdb kept only the in-frame ones, dropping some. The sample consists of 110,000 to 150,000 clones, roughly 91% of them appearing once. Whole-study findings and limits: A reported correlation linked neoantigen-specific CD4+ T cells to CD8+, macrophage and B cell function. Reportedly, melanoma neoantigen-specific CD4+ T cells showed varied differentiation states.

This rearrangement joins TRBV9 to TRBJ2-7; D may be TRBD1 (5 bases). The TCR comes from a human donor with melanoma. The CDR3 region has the DNA TGTGCCAGCAGCGTAGTGGCAGGGTCCTCCTACGAGCAGTACTTC. Residues: CASSVVAGSSYEQYF.